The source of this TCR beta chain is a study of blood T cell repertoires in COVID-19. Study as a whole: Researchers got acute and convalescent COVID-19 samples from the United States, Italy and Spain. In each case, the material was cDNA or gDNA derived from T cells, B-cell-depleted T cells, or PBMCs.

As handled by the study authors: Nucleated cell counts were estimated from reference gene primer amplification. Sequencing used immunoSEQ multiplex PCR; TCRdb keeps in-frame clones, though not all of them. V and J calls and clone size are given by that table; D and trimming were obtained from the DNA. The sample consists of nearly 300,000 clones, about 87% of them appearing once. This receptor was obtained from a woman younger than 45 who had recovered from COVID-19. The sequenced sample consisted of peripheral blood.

The CDR3 coding sequence is TGTGCCAGCAGCCAAGATACTAGGGGGCTTGAAGCTTTCTTT. Encoded protein: CASSQDTRGLEAFF. V is TRBV3-1 (or the pseudogene TRBV3-2) and J is TRBJ1-1, with TRBD1 matching over 7 bases. The length of the CDR3 is 14 residues. Per the germline V gene, CDR1 is LGHDT and CDR2 is YNNKEL (reference sequence). V trimming: 0 bases; J trimming: 7 bases; junction bases outside the gene matches: 5.